This entry lists 29 T cell receptor beta chains sequenced from one sample in a study of cytomegalovirus exposure and HLA in healthy donors. Clones were sequenced by immunoSEQ multiplex PCR, and TCRdb holds only the in-frame ones, with some missing. The data show about 110,000 clones, roughly 86% seen once. The sequenced sample consisted of PBMCs. Source of these receptors: a woman between 18 and 30 years old in good health and CMV-seronegative.

The chain employs TRBV9 and TRBJ1-5, with D hard to call. Looked up from germline, CDR1 is SGDLS and CDR2 is YYNGEE. This CDR3 has 15 amino acids. Deletions cut 0 bases from V and 2 bases from J, with 9 bases between. CDR3 loop: CASSVGGGGNQPQHF. The CDR3 DNA reads as TGTGCCAGCAGCGTAGGGGGAGGTGGCAATCAGCCCCAGCATTTT.

The chain couples TRBV7-3 to TRBJ2-3; 7 nucleotides match TRBD2. The CDR3 runs 15 residues. Germline loops: CDR1 SGHTA, CDR2 FQGTGA. J lost 1 base, V lost 2 bases, and 3 bases had no gene match. The CDR3: CASSLAGVGTDTQYF. Written as DNA, the CDR3 is TGTGCCAGCAGCTTAGCGGGAGTGGGCACAGATACGCAGTATTTT.

The chain links TRBV4-2 to TRBJ1-2; TRBD1 agrees at 7 bases. This CDR3 is 16 amino acids long. The J segment lost 1 base and the V segment lost 0 bases, leaving 5 bases of the junction unmatched. Germline V CDR1 and CDR2: LGHNA, YNFKEQ. This CDR3 reads CASSQDLGGRNYGYTF. In DNA form, the CDR3 reads TGTGCCAGCAGCCAAGATTTAGGGGGCCGTAACTATGGCTACACCTTC.

V and J are TRBV15 and TRBJ2-1, with 7 bases fitting TRBD2. With V trimmed by 3 bases and J by 0 bases, 5 bases remained unmatched. This CDR3 spans 16 amino acids. Germline-derived CDR1 and CDR2 are LNHNV and YYDKDF (reference sequence). Here the CDR3 DNA reads TGTGCCACCAGCAGCGTAGCGGGCCCCTCCTACAATGAGCAGTTCTTC. Encoded protein: CATSSVAGPSYNEQFF. Looking up the rest from reference TRBV15 and TRBJ2-1 gives the full variable domain: DAMVIQNPRYQVTQFGKPVTLSCSQTLNHNVMYWYQQKSSQAPKLLFHYYDKDFNNEADTPDNFQSRRPNTSFCFLDIRSPGLGDTAMYLCATSSVAGPSYNEQFFGPGTRLTVL.

J is TRBJ2-7 and V is TRBV5-1; 10 bases align to TRBD1. V was pared by 7 bases and J by 2 bases, with 9 bases of the junction left unmatched. The CDR3 extends over 15 amino acids. CDR1 and CDR2 (germline): SGHRS, YFSETQ. The CDR3 loop reads CASFPGTGVTYEQYF. DNA for the CDR3: TGCGCCAGCTTTCCCGGGACAGGGGTGACCTACGAGCAGTACTTC. Full variable domain (rest looked up from reference TRBV5-1 and TRBJ2-7): KAGVTQTPRYLIKTRGQQVTLSCSPISGHRSVSWYQQTPGQGLQFLFEYFSETQRNKGNFPGRFSGRQFSNSRSEMNVSTLELGDSALYLCASFPGTGVTYEQYFGPGTRLTVT.

The V and J genes are TRBV7-2 and TRBJ1-1, with TRBD1 identical over 8 bases. The CDR3 sequence is 16 residues long. The J segment lost 0 bases and the V segment lost 5 bases, leaving 8 bases of the junction unmatched. CDR1 is SGHTA and CDR2 is FQGNSA in the germline V gene. The CDR3 coding sequence is TGTGCCAGCAGCCCCGGGACAGGTGTCATGAACACTGAAGCTTTCTTT. Translated, it gives CASSPGTGVMNTEAFF.

CDR3 in amino acids: CASRLATSGSSSTDTQYF. The CDR3 DNA sequence: TGTGCAAGTCGCTTAGCGACTAGCGGGAGCTCTAGCACAGATACGCAGTATTTT. The rearrangement joins TRBV12-2 to TRBJ2-3; the D call TRBD2 from the table was never checked on the DNA. TRBV12-2 is noted as a pseudogene. The CDR3 runs 18 residues.

V and J are TRBV30 and TRBJ2-7; 7 nucleotides agree with TRBD1. The V and J ends lost 3 bases and 3 bases, in that order; junction bases with no gene match: 2. From germline, CDR1 is GTSNPN and CDR2 SVGIG (reference sequence). The CDR3 runs 12 residues. The CDR3 coding sequence is TGTGCCTGGAGCGGGGACAGCTACGAGCAGTACTTC. Its protein product is CAWSGDSYEQYF.

The rearrangement joins TRBV9 to TRBJ1-2, with D perhaps matching TRBD1 (5 bases). Trimming stripped 4 bases from V and 1 base from J, with 26 bases between. CDR1 SGDLS and CDR2 YYNGEE come from the germline V gene. The CDR3 runs 19 residues. The CDR3 DNA reads TGTGCCAGCAGCCACAGAAGGGGTCCGGAACTACAAAATAACTATGGCTACACCTTC. Protein product: CASSHRRGPELQNNYGYTF.

A few counts support this clone. This chain connects TRBV5-8 to TRBJ1-1; no firm D call. Germline assignment: CDR1 SGHTS and CDR2 YDEGEE. The CDR3 extends over 13 amino acids. V was clipped by 2 bases and J by 5 bases, with 10 bases between them. This CDR3 reads CASSFREGTEAFF. The CDR3 DNA follows: TGTGCCAGCAGCTTTCGGGAGGGAACTGAAGCTTTCTTT.

The V call is TRBV6-5, the J call TRBJ2-3, with 13 positions matching TRBD2. V gave up 6 bases and J gave up 6 bases; unmatched junction bases: 3. Looked up from germline, CDR1 is MNHEY and CDR2 is SVGAGI. The CDR3 sequence is 14 residues long. The CDR3, as DNA: TGTGCCAGCAGACTAGCGGGAGGGCCCGATACGCAGTATTTT. Amino acids: CASRLAGGPDTQYF.

V is TRBV30 and J is TRBJ2-7; D is undetermined. The CDR3 runs to 12 residues. V was cut by 0 bases and J by 3 bases, with 6 bases left in between. Germline V gene sequence: CDR1 GTSNPN, CDR2 SVGIG (reference sequence). CDR3 nucleotide sequence: TGTGCCTGGAGTGTAGTCGGCTACGAGCAGTACTTC. Translation gives CAWSVVGYEQYF.

This chain uses TRBV6-5 with TRBJ1-5, with 8 nucleotides matching TRBD1. CDR3 length: 16 residues. The V segment lost 4 bases and the J segment 1 base; nucleotides outside the gene matches: 6. CDR1 and CDR2 (germline): MNHEY, SVGAGI. The CDR3 protein is CASSSGQGGSNQPQHF. The CDR3 coding sequence is TGTGCCAGCAGTTCCGGACAGGGCGGCAGCAATCAGCCCCAGCATTTT.

The chain employs TRBV7-2 and TRBJ2-7; D perhaps matches TRBD2 (6 bases). This CDR3 has 13 residues. Germline V gene data show CDR1 as SGHTA and CDR2 as FQGNSA. Trimming removed 3 bases from V and 4 bases from J, with 10 bases in between. The CDR3 DNA reads TGTGCCAGCAGCTTGGGGGGTTTGTACGAGCAGTACTTC. Its protein is CASSLGGLYEQYF.

This clone was seen once. The chain combines TRBV7-2 with TRBJ2-2; the match to TRBD1 covers 7 bases. The trim removed 3 bases at V and 6 bases at J, leaving 4 bases unmatched. Germline values: CDR1 SGHTA, CDR2 FQGNSA. CDR3 length equals 14 residues. The CDR3 DNA is TGTGCCAGCAGCTTCGTAGGGGGCCCCGGGGAGCTGTTTTTT. Translating gives CASSFVGGPGELFF.

This chain uses TRBV5-4 with TRBJ2-5; 8 positions match TRBD2. The trim removed 0 bases at V and 1 base at J, leaving 5 bases unmatched. In germline, CDR1 is SGHNT, CDR2 YYREEE (reference sequence). The CDR3 has 16 amino acids. DNA of the CDR3: TGTGCCAGCAGCTTGGTAGTAGCGGGGAGCCAAGAGACCCAGTACTTC. Protein product: CASSLVVAGSQETQYF.

The chain uses TRBV30 and TRBJ2-7; 14 nucleotides align to TRBD2. After removal of 2 bases from V and 5 bases from J, the junction contained 11 bases not matched to a gene. The CDR3 runs to 17 residues. Germline CDR1 reads GTSNPN; CDR2 reads SVGIG (reference sequence). The CDR3 region has the DNA TGTGCCTGGAGTCTTGAGAAGGGACTAGCGGGAGTTCACGAGCAGTACTTC. Translated: CAWSLEKGLAGVHEQYF.

J is TRBJ2-2 and V is TRBV28, with D possibly matching TRBD1 (8 bases). Germline CDR1 MDHEN, CDR2 SYDVKM. Trimming stripped 2 bases from V and 5 bases from J, with 12 bases between. This CDR3 comprises 15 residues. CDR3 DNA sequence: TGTGCCAGCAGTTTAAACAGGGGGGGTACCGGGGAGCTGTTTTTT. Translating it yields CASSLNRGGTGELFF.

The gene calls are TRBV4-3 and TRBJ2-6, with TRBD1 as a possible D gene (5 bases). Trimming cost V 0 bases and J 2 bases, with 11 bases left between them. The length of the CDR3 is 17 residues. The germline V gene encodes CDR1 LGHNA and CDR2 YSLEER. Here the CDR3 reads CASSQDRVTAGANVLTF. CDR3 bases: TGCGCCAGCAGCCAAGACAGGGTGACGGCTGGGGCCAACGTCCTGACTTTC.

The chain uses TRBV7-9 and TRBJ1-1, with 7 bases lining up with TRBD1. Germline trimming cut 1 base from V and 5 bases from J; bases unmatched to any gene: 13. Germline CDR1 is SEHNR and CDR2 is FQNEAQ (reference sequence). The CDR3 loop spans 17 amino acids. The CDR3 sequence is CASSLESGWAGGTEAFF. Written as DNA, the CDR3 is TGTGCCAGCAGCTTAGAGTCCGGTTGGGCAGGGGGAACTGAAGCTTTCTTT.

V gene TRBV7-9 combines with J gene TRBJ2-1; D gene uncertain. This CDR3 spans 18 amino acids. Deletions cut 6 bases from V and 2 bases from J, with 23 bases between. Germline CDR1 and CDR2: SEHNR and FQNEAQ (reference sequence). The CDR3 is CASSSLLGSPSTYNEQFF. The CDR3 region has the DNA TGTGCCAGCAGTTCCCTCTTGGGCAGCCCCTCGACCTACAATGAGCAGTTCTTC.

The J gene is TRBJ2-1, the V gene TRBV27, with TRBD2 identical over 14 bases. V trimming: 8 bases; J trimming: 4 bases; junction bases outside the gene matches: 1. The germline CDR1 and CDR2 sequences are MNHEY and SMNVEV (reference sequence). The CDR3 has 14 amino acids. For the CDR3, the DNA is TGTGCCAGCGGGACTAGCGGGGGATACAATGAGCAGTTCTTC. Translated: CASGTSGGYNEQFF.

This chain joins TRBV6-1 and TRBJ2-6; 7 nucleotides line up with TRBD1. The V segment lost 5 bases and the J segment 2 bases; nucleotides outside the gene matches: 3. Germline V CDR1 and CDR2: MNHNS, SASEGT. There are 15 residues in the CDR3. This chain's CDR3 is CASSPQGAGANVLTF. Written as DNA, the CDR3 is TGTGCCAGCAGTCCCCAGGGGGCTGGGGCCAACGTCCTGACTTTC.

The chain employs TRBV28 and TRBJ2-7, with D possibly matching TRBD1 (7 bases). Trimming took off 7 bases at V and 7 bases at J, with 23 bases between the two ends. Germline-derived CDR1 and CDR2 are MDHEN and SYDVKM. The CDR3 has 15 amino acids. The DNA of the CDR3 is TGTGCCAGCAAGCTGACAGGGAGGTCCTTGAGGGAGCAGTACTTC. It is translated as CASKLTGRSLREQYF.

This chain connects TRBV28 to TRBJ2-7, with D perhaps matching TRBD2 (5 bases). CDR3 length: 16 amino acids. The V end was cut by 7 bases, the J end by 2 bases, with 21 bases between. Looked up from germline, CDR1 is MDHEN and CDR2 is SYDVKM. CDR3 sequence (DNA): TGTGCCAGCACCCCACCCGGGGATACCCCTCCCTACGAGCAGTACTTC. It yields the protein CASTPPGDTPPYEQYF.

The chain couples TRBV2 to TRBJ1-5, with D possibly TRBD1 on 5 matching bases. The CDR3 covers 13 residues. The V and J ends lost 3 bases and 9 bases respectively, with 12 bases between them. CDR1 and CDR2 (germline): SNHLY, FYNNEI. The CDR3, as DNA: TGTGCCAGCAGTGAGGGGGGGAGAGGGCCCCAGCATTTT. It codes for CASSEGGRGPQHF.

In its sample, this clone was seen a few times. The chain is built from TRBV7-6 and TRBJ2-7; 9 bases fit TRBD2. This CDR3 contains 14 residues. CDR1 and CDR2 from the germline V gene are SGHVS and FNYEAQ. After removal of 3 bases from V and 7 bases from J, the junction contained 7 bases not matched to a gene. As DNA, the CDR3 is TGTGCCAGCAGCTTCGGACTAGCGACGGGGGAGCAGTACTTC. As protein: CASSFGLATGEQYF.

The chain links TRBV18 to TRBJ1-6, with 10 bases that match TRBD1. The V and J ends lost 4 bases and 1 base, in that order; junction bases with no gene match: 19. The V gene's germline CDR1 is KGHSH and CDR2 LQKENI. CDR3 length: 22 residues. For the CDR3, the DNA is TGTGCCAGCTCACTCCGGACAGGGGGTTACCCAAACCCGGCATCCTATAATTCACCCCTCCACTTT. As protein: CASSLRTGGYPNPASYNSPLHF.

The chain carries TRBV29-1 and TRBJ1-1; 11 bases map to TRBD1. V lost 0 bases, J lost 8 bases, and 5 bases stayed unmatched. Germline loops: CDR1 SQVTM, CDR2 ANQGSEA. The CDR3 consists of 14 residues. The CDR3 bases are TGCAGCGTTGAAGAGAGGGGACAGGGGGGAGAAGCTTTCTTT. Its protein is CSVEERGQGGEAFF. The full variable domain, completed using reference TRBV29-1 and TRBJ1-1, is SAVISQKPSRDICQRGTSLTIQCQVDSQVTMMFWYRQQPGQSLTLIATANQGSEATYESGFVIDKFPISRPNLTFSTLTVSNMSPEDSSIYLCSVEERGQGGEAFFGQGTRLTVV.